Reported below is one T cell receptor beta chain. Germline V gene lookup returns CDR1 SGHDT and CDR2 YYEEEE. Trimming cost V 2 bases and J 5 bases, with 13 bases left between them. This CDR3 is built from 14 residues. The source of the sample is a study of OX40 agonist ivuxolimab in advanced cancers. Generated by immunoSEQ multiplex PCR, the TCRdb table keeps only in-frame clones and is missing some. The sample lists fewer than 85,000 clones, just over 90% occurring once. This rearrangement joins TRBV5-6 to TRBJ2-5; D uncertain. The sequence came from an adult with an advanced solid tumor such as melanoma, head and neck, liver or kidney cancer. The sample here was CD4+ or CD8+ T cells sorted from blood, taken in a trial of the OX40 agonist ivuxolimab. CDR3 in amino acids: CASSFPSAGETQYF. The CDR3 bases are TGTGCCAGCAGCTTCCCCAGCGCCGGGGAGACCCAGTACTTC.